Shown below are 28 T cell receptor beta chains from a single sample sequenced in a study of shared T cell receptors in the human thymus. Sequencing was performed with immunoSEQ multiplex PCR; in TCRdb, only in-frame clones are kept and a portion is missing. The repertoire consists of hundreds of thousands of clones, with about 84% occurring once and the leading ten covering 0.013%. This same sample was also taken into another study, of human thymus T cells.

Sequencing input: thymocytes. Every receptor here comes from a boy in the first two years of life with a congenital heart defect.

The J gene is TRBJ2-7, the V gene TRBV30; D possibly corresponds to TRBD2 (6 bases). The CDR3 contains 12 residues. V was cut by 4 bases and J by 3 bases, with 10 bases left in between. Germline V gene lookup returns CDR1 GTSNPN and CDR2 SVGIG (reference sequence). The CDR3 here is CAWMGGSYEQYF. The CDR3 DNA sequence: TGTGCCTGGATGGGAGGCAGCTACGAGCAGTACTTC. The entire variable domain, with the rest obtained from reference TRBV30 and TRBJ2-7, is as follows: SQTIHQWPATLVQPVGSPLSLECTVEGTSNPNLYWYRQAAGRGLQLLFYSVGIGQISSEVPQNLSASRPQDRQFILSSKKLLLSDSGFYLCAWMGGSYEQYFGPGTRLTVT.

V and J are TRBV4-1 and TRBJ2-2; 13 nucleotides align to TRBD2. The CDR3 runs to 18 residues. Unmatched junction bases numbered 8, after V lost 3 bases and J lost 4 bases. Germline V gives CDR1 MGHRA, CDR2 YSYEKL. Here the CDR3 DNA reads TGCGCCAGCAGCCACCCGACTAGCGGGAGGTTAGGCACCGGGGAGCTGTTTTTT. This translates into CASSHPTSGRLGTGELFF.

This CDR3 is CATSRDPRNTEAFF. The CDR3 nucleotides are TGTGCCACCAGCAGAGATCCCCGGAACACTGAAGCTTTCTTT. The chain is built from TRBV15 and TRBJ1-1; D is unclear. Deletions cut 0 bases from V and 1 base from J, with 6 bases between. This CDR3 has 14 residues. Per the germline V gene, CDR1 is LNHNV and CDR2 is YYDKDF (reference sequence).

The J gene is TRBJ2-7, the V gene TRBV5-1; 8 nucleotides align to TRBD1. The CDR3 is 14 residues long. Unmatched junction bases numbered 8, after V lost 4 bases and J lost 5 bases. Germline CDR1 and CDR2: SGHRS and YFSETQ. The CDR3 nucleotides read TGCGCCAGCAGCGAGGAGACAGGGGTCCACGAGCAGTACTTC. The encoded protein is CASSEETGVHEQYF.

The chain uses TRBV18 and TRBJ1-4, with no clear D. Trimming took 3 bases from V and 5 from J, leaving 7 bases between them. CDR1 is KGHSH and CDR2 is LQKENI in the germline V gene. The CDR3 sequence is 13 residues long. The CDR3 region is CASSPVANEKLFF. CDR3 nucleotide sequence: TGTGCCAGCTCACCGGTCGCGAATGAAAAACTGTTTTTT.

This clone appeared a few times. The rearrangement joins TRBV28 to TRBJ2-7; 7 bases map to TRBD1. The germline V gene encodes CDR1 MDHEN and CDR2 SYDVKM. The V and J ends lost 3 bases and 2 bases, in that order; junction bases with no gene match: 7. CDR3 size: 15 residues. CDR3 protein: CASSLQTGTPYEQYF. Written as DNA, the CDR3 is TGTGCCAGCAGTTTGCAGACAGGGACCCCCTACGAGCAGTACTTC.

The rearrangement joins TRBV2 to TRBJ2-7, with TRBD1 matching over 10 bases. The germline gives CDR1 SNHLY, CDR2 FYNNEI. This CDR3 is built from 13 residues. J was trimmed by 7 bases and V by 4 bases; bases with no gene match: 4. The CDR3 DNA sequence: TGTGCCAGCAGTGGACAGGGGGCGGGAGAGCAGTACTTC. It yields the protein CASSGQGAGEQYF.

The chain recombines TRBV5-4 with TRBJ2-1; 12 bases are shared with TRBD2. The CDR3 totals 16 residues. Germline trimming cut 0 bases from V and 5 bases from J; bases unmatched to any gene: 3. Germline CDR1 SGHNT, CDR2 YYREEE (reference sequence). CDR3 sequence reads: CASSLDASGRDNEQFF. The DNA for the CDR3 is TGTGCCAGCAGCTTGGATGCTAGCGGGAGGGACAATGAGCAGTTCTTC.

The V call is TRBV9, the J call TRBJ2-7; 8 positions agree with TRBD1. CDR1 and CDR2 from the germline V gene are SGDLS and YYNGEE. The V gene end was trimmed by 2 bases and the J gene end by 6 bases; junction bases not matched to a gene: 7. This CDR3 spans 14 amino acids. CDR3 DNA sequence: TGTGCCAGCAGCGTGGCAGGGGGCGGCGTCGAGCAGTACTTC. As protein: CASSVAGGGVEQYF.

This chain links TRBV28 with TRBJ1-1; D is unclear. This CDR3 spans 17 amino acids. In germline, CDR1 is MDHEN, CDR2 SYDVKM. V was shortened by 2 bases and J by 2 bases, with 18 bases between the two germline ends. The CDR3 loop is CASSLLPWGGINTEAFF. The CDR3 nucleotides read TGTGCCAGCAGTTTACTACCTTGGGGAGGGATAAACACTGAAGCTTTCTTT.

This rearrangement joins TRBV28 to TRBJ1-4; D gene uncertain. CDR1 and CDR2 from the germline V gene are MDHEN and SYDVKM. The CDR3 is made up of 15 amino acids. V was pared by 2 bases and J by 5 bases, with 12 bases between. The CDR3 bases are TGTGCCAGCAGTTTAGGACTCCGGCTAAATGAAAAACTGTTTTTT. This codes for CASSLGLRLNEKLFF.

V gene TRBV7-3 combines with J gene TRBJ2-1, with TRBD1 as a possible D gene (5 bases). This CDR3 comprises 15 residues. Germline CDR1 is SGHTA and CDR2 is FQGTGA. V shed 2 bases and J shed 3 bases, with 11 bases lying between them. In DNA form, the CDR3 reads TGTGCCAGCAGCTTAGATGTGGGGCTCTACAATGAGCAGTTCTTC. It specifies CASSLDVGLYNEQFF.

This clone was recorded a few times. J is TRBJ2-1 and V is TRBV7-3; TRBD2 agrees at 7 bases. Germline lookup yields CDR1 SGHTA and CDR2 FQGTGA. The V segment lost 0 bases and the J segment 6 bases; nucleotides outside the gene matches: 2. The CDR3 spans 14 residues. CDR3: CASSLTPGGNEQFF. CDR3 bases: TGTGCCAGCAGCTTAACGCCGGGGGGCAATGAGCAGTTCTTC.

This clone was detected once. The rearrangement uses TRBV29-1 and TRBJ1-5; D is uncertain. Per the germline V gene, CDR1 is SQVTM and CDR2 is ANQGSEA. The CDR3 consists of 15 residues. The ends were cut back, 4 bases at V and 0 bases at J, with 13 bases in the middle. As DNA, the CDR3 is TGCAGCGTTGGGCCAACAGCTACTAGCAATCAGCCCCAGCATTTT. Amino acid sequence: CSVGPTATSNQPQHF.

J is TRBJ1-3 and V is TRBV9; 7 bases are a match to TRBD1. The trim removed 2 bases at V and 3 bases at J, leaving 2 bases unmatched. The CDR3 length is 14 residues. The germline V gene encodes CDR1 SGDLS and CDR2 YYNGEE. The CDR3: CASSVGDSGNTIYF. As DNA, the CDR3 is TGTGCCAGCAGCGTGGGGGACAGTGGAAACACCATATATTTT.

The chain employs TRBV7-9 and TRBJ2-1; TRBD2 is a possible D gene (6 bases). The CDR3 is 16 amino acids. Germline assignment: CDR1 SEHNR and CDR2 FQNEAQ (reference sequence). Deletions cut 4 bases from V and 0 bases from J, with 13 bases between. CDR3 DNA sequence: TGTGCCAGCAGCTGGACTCTAGCGATCTCCTACAATGAGCAGTTCTTC. Translation: CASSWTLAISYNEQFF.

V and J are TRBV11-3 and TRBJ1-3, with D unclear. Between the trimmed V and J ends, which lost 6 bases and 4 bases, there was a span of 16 bases. Germline CDR1 is SGHNT and CDR2 is YENEEA. The CDR3 contains 15 residues. The CDR3 nucleotides are TGTGCCAGCAGGAGGCTAGATATAGCCGGAAACACCATATATTTT. Amino acid sequence: CASRRLDIAGNTIYF.

The chain links TRBV28 to TRBJ2-7, with TRBD1 matching 9 bases. Looked up from germline, CDR1 is MDHEN and CDR2 is SYDVKM. With 4 bases clipped from V and 5 bases from J, the junction kept 15 bases outside the gene matches. The CDR3 contains 17 residues. The DNA for the CDR3 is TGTGCCAGCAGTTCTTATAGGGGGATGGACAGGGGTCACGAGCAGTACTTC. Translated: CASSSYRGMDRGHEQYF.

V and J are TRBV5-1 and TRBJ2-2, with TRBD2 identical over 9 bases. The V gene's germline CDR1 is SGHRS and CDR2 YFSETQ. This CDR3 contains 19 residues. V was clipped by 0 bases and J by 2 bases; unmatched bases: 11. The CDR3, as DNA: TGCGCCAGCAGCTTGGTTGGGACTAGCTATATGGATAACACCGGGGAGCTGTTTTTT. This encodes CASSLVGTSYMDNTGELFF.

The chain couples TRBV19 to TRBJ2-1; 9 bases are a match to TRBD1. Germline lookup yields CDR1 LNHDA and CDR2 SQIVND (reference sequence). Trimming cost V 5 bases and J 5 bases; bases outside gene matches: 4. This CDR3 contains 14 residues. Written as DNA, the CDR3 is TGTGCCAGTAGTCCATGGGACAGGGACAATGAGCAGTTCTTC. This codes for CASSPWDRDNEQFF. Full variable domain (rest looked up from reference TRBV19 and TRBJ2-1): DGGITQSPKYLFRKEGQNVTLSCEQNLNHDAMYWYRQDPGQGLRLIYYSQIVNDFQKGDIAEGYSVSREKKESFPLTVTSAQKNPTAFYLCASSPWDRDNEQFFGPGTRLTVL.

The chain uses TRBV6-5 and TRBJ2-1; D gene unclear. The germline V gene has CDR1 MNHEY and CDR2 SVGAGI. Trimming pared 5 bases from V and 10 bases from J, leaving 6 bases between. The CDR3 is 10 residues long. CDR3 loop: CASSAGEQFF. CDR3 bases: TGTGCCAGCAGTGCCGGGGAGCAGTTCTTC.

The V and J genes are TRBV7-2 and TRBJ2-1; 7 bases match TRBD1. Trimming cost V 5 bases and J 8 bases; bases outside gene matches: 15. CDR1 is SGHTA, CDR2 FQGNSA, per germline. CDR3 length: 16 amino acids. CDR3 sequence: CASSRVDRVGVDEQFF. The CDR3 nucleotides read TGTGCCAGCAGCCGGGTTGACAGGGTGGGTGTAGATGAGCAGTTCTTC.

The chain couples TRBV4-3 to TRBJ2-5, with 11 bases lining up with TRBD2. The junction had 7 bases not matched to a gene; V was cut back by 0 bases and J by 1 base. Germline V gives CDR1 LGHNA, CDR2 YSLEER. CDR3 length equals 18 residues. The CDR3 protein is CASSQEWLAGGGQETQYF. CDR3 bases: TGCGCCAGCAGCCAAGAGTGGCTAGCGGGAGGAGGCCAAGAGACCCAGTACTTC.

This clone was seen a few times. The chain uses TRBV19 and TRBJ2-2; 9 bases agree with TRBD2. J was trimmed by 7 bases and V by 1 base; bases with no gene match: 1. The CDR3 contains 14 residues. CDR1 and CDR2 from the germline V gene are LNHDA and SQIVND (reference sequence). CDR3 loop: CASSIGGGDGELFF. The CDR3 region has the DNA TGTGCCAGTAGTATAGGCGGGGGGGACGGGGAGCTGTTTTTT.

This chain links TRBV5-1 with TRBJ2-3; 13 bases fit TRBD2. The CDR3 runs 17 residues. In germline, CDR1 is SGHRS, CDR2 YFSETQ. V shed 4 bases, J shed 5 bases, and the junction held 10 bases outside the gene matches. The CDR3 sequence: CASSARTSGRGEDTQYF. CDR3 coding DNA: TGCGCCAGCAGCGCCAGGACTAGCGGGAGAGGGGAAGATACGCAGTATTTT.

In its sample, this clone was seen once. The V gene is TRBV10-3, the J gene TRBJ2-7; 10 nucleotides match TRBD1. With V trimmed by 6 bases and J by 0 bases, 2 bases remained unmatched. The germline V gene encodes CDR1 ENHRY and CDR2 SYGVKD. The CDR3 contains 14 residues. The CDR3 region has the DNA TGTGCCATCAGAGGACAGGGGGTCTCCTACGAGCAGTACTTC. As protein: CAIRGQGVSYEQYF.

This clone appeared a few times. This sequence joins TRBV6-5 and TRBJ2-5; 8 bases agree with TRBD2. The CDR3 consists of 15 residues. Germline CDR1 MNHEY, CDR2 SVGAGI. V lost 0 bases, J lost 4 bases, and 4 bases stayed unmatched. The CDR3 is CASSYSGLEPETQYF. The CDR3 DNA follows: TGTGCCAGCAGTTACTCGGGACTAGAGCCAGAGACCCAGTACTTC.

The V and J genes are TRBV6-1 and TRBJ2-1; 10 positions match TRBD2. The CDR3 is 15 amino acids. Looked up from germline, CDR1 is MNHNS and CDR2 is SASEGT. The V and J ends lost 1 base and 4 bases, in that order; junction bases with no gene match: 1. CDR3 protein: CASSEELAGYNEQFF. CDR3 sequence (DNA): TGTGCCAGCAGTGAAGAACTAGCGGGATACAATGAGCAGTTCTTC.